This TCR beta chain was sequenced during a study of identical twins. Whole-study findings and limits: Cross-sectional statistics, not tracking of the same donors, supported the conclusions. Beta out-of-frame sequences showed weaker excess twin sharing.

This clonotype was observed at least ten times. Its antigen is undetermined. Template switching created a universal primer site, and the cDNA included unique molecular identifiers. TCRdb ran MiXCR on the 5' RACE reads and lists one entry per CDR3 protein. The repertoire holds hundreds of thousands of distinct CDR3 sequences, with around 6.1% as singletons. Healthy Caucasians made up all donors. V was cut by 3 bases and J by 0 bases, with 6 bases left in between. The CDR3 sequence is 14 residues long. Germline CDR1 ENHRY, CDR2 SYGVKD. This sequence joins TRBV10-3 and TRBJ1-3; D not resolved. The sequence came from a man aged 18 to 29 in good health. Sample: naive T cells sorted from blood. CDR3 nucleotide sequence: TGTGCCATCAGTGAAACAGTCTCTGGAAACACCATATATTTT. Amino acids: CAISETVSGNTIYF.